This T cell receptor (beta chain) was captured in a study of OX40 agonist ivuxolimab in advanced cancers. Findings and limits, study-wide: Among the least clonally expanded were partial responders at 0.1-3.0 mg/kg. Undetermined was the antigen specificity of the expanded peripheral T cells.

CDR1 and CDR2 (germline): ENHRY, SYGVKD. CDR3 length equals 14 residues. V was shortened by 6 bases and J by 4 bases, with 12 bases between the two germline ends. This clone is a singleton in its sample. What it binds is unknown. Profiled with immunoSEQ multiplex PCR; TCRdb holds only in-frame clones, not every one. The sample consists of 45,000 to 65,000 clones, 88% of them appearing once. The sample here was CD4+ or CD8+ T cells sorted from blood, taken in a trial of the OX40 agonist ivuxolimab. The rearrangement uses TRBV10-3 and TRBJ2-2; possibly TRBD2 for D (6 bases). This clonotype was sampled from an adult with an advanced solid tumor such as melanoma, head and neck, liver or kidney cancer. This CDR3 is CAISRDSSTGELFF. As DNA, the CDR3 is TGTGCCATCAGCCGGGACTCCTCCACCGGGGAGCTGTTTTTT.